This T cell receptor beta chain originates from a study of blood T cells in healthy people across ages. Findings and limits, study-wide: Per million T cells, TCR beta diversity dropped about linearly as age rose.

Using a J-beta primer mix together with a sample-barcoded 5' primer, a second PCR was run for about 7 to 12 cycles. Unique molecular identifiers of 12 random nucleotides labeled each cDNA. TCRdb processed the 5' RACE reads anew with MiXCR; each CDR3 protein has one entry. Of 700,000 to 950,000 distinct CDR3 sequences listed, roughly 47% are singletons. Germline values: CDR1 LGHNA, CDR2 YSLEER. This CDR3 is built from 15 residues. About this clonotype itself: Antigen specificity is unknown. A much larger clone sits a single nucleotide away, making a read error possible.

This chain joins TRBV4-3 and TRBJ2-1; D is ambiguous. The end of the DNA fits TRBJ2-7 better, so the J call may be wrong. The receptor's source is a woman between 55 and 75 years old in good health. The specimen sequenced was blood. The CDR3 coding sequence is TGCGCCAGCAGCCATGGTGGAACTGGTTACAATGAGCAGTACTTC. Its protein is CASSHGGTGYNEQYF.